The 18 T cell receptor beta chains presented below share a single source sample, sequenced in a study of T cell repertoires in ileal Crohn's disease. Measured with immunoSEQ multiplex PCR; TCRdb has only the in-frame clones, and not every one. The table shows about 8,400 clones, with approximately 80% occurring only once. The material sequenced was ileal tissue. The receptor set was obtained from an adult with Crohn's disease.

This chain links TRBV30 with TRBJ1-4; no firm D call. The CDR3 is made up of 15 amino acids. Trimming left V 0 bases short and J 6 bases short, with 14 bases between. CDR1 GTSNPN and CDR2 SVGIG come from the germline V gene (reference sequence). CDR3 region: CAWSVVRRTDEKLFF. As DNA, the CDR3 is TGTGCCTGGAGTGTTGTGCGGCGGACTGATGAAAAACTGTTTTTT.

Regarding this clone: Additional DNA sequences in this sample encode the identical CDR3. The chain employs TRBV7-2 and TRBJ1-1; D is unresolved. Trimming stripped 5 bases from V and 0 bases from J, with 7 bases between. The V gene's germline CDR1 is SGHTA and CDR2 FQGNSA. CDR3 length equals 13 residues. The CDR3 region has the DNA TGTGCCAGCAGCCTGTATCTGAACACTGAAGCTTTCTTT. Translating it yields CASSLYLNTEAFF.

The chain has TRBV5-1 and TRBJ2-3; 12 bases align to TRBD2. The junction had 1 base not matched to a gene; V was cut back by 3 bases and J by 5 bases. The germline CDR1 and CDR2 sequences are SGHRS and YFSETQ. The CDR3 is 14 amino acids. CDR3 loop: CASSSGLAGDTQYF. The CDR3 DNA follows: TGCGCCAGCAGCTCGGGACTAGCGGGAGATACGCAGTATTTT.

The chain has TRBV30 and TRBJ2-2; TRBD2 is a possible D gene (5 bases). Trimming shortened V by 0 bases and J by 4 bases, and 18 bases separated the two germline ends. The CDR3 spans 17 residues. The germline gives CDR1 GTSNPN, CDR2 SVGIG (reference sequence). Written as DNA, the CDR3 is TGTGCCTGGAGTGTTTTAAGCGGCAGACCTGGCACCGGGGAGCTGTTTTTT. Encoded protein: CAWSVLSGRPGTGELFF.

In regard to this clone: This specimen includes other DNA sequences encoding the same CDR3. This sequence joins TRBV15 and TRBJ2-5; D may be TRBD2 (6 bases). CDR1 and CDR2 from the germline V gene are LNHNV and YYDKDF (reference sequence). This CDR3 has 14 amino acids. Between the trimmed V and J ends, which lost 0 bases and 4 bases, there was a span of 9 bases. DNA of the CDR3: TGTGCCACCAGCAGAGATACCGGGAGAGAGACCCAGTACTTC. Its protein product is CATSRDTGRETQYF.

V is TRBV5-1 and J is TRBJ2-3; 12 positions match TRBD2. V gave up 2 bases and J gave up 0 bases; unmatched junction bases: 1. CDR1 is SGHRS, CDR2 YFSETQ, per germline. The CDR3 is made up of 16 amino acids. This chain's CDR3 is CASSLGTSGSTDTQYF. In DNA form, the CDR3 reads TGCGCCAGCAGCTTAGGGACTAGCGGGAGCACAGATACGCAGTATTTT.

The chain carries TRBV15 and TRBJ2-2; D is unclear. Germline V gene data show CDR1 as LNHNV and CDR2 as YYDKDF (reference sequence). V was shortened by 0 bases and J by 7 bases, with 6 bases between the two germline ends. The CDR3 has 13 residues. The CDR3 protein is CATSREGLGELFF. CDR3 DNA: TGTGCCACCAGCAGAGAGGGCCTCGGGGAGCTGTTTTTT.

This chain joins TRBV5-4 and TRBJ2-2; 10 bases are a match to TRBD1. The CDR3 covers 14 residues. Germline V gene lookup returns CDR1 SGHNT and CDR2 YYREEE (reference sequence). Trimming removed 4 bases from V and 5 bases from J; junction bases left unmatched: 2. The CDR3 nucleotides read TGTGCCAGCAGCAAGGGACAGGGGACCGGGGAGCTGTTTTTT. This gives the protein CASSKGQGTGELFF.

This chain links TRBV6-1 with TRBJ2-3, with 9 bases identical to TRBD2. Germline CDR1 reads MNHNS; CDR2 reads SASEGT. The CDR3 is made up of 17 amino acids. After removal of 4 bases from V and 4 bases from J, the junction contained 12 bases not matched to a gene. CDR3 loop: CASSAAVAGAGPDTQYF. The CDR3 nucleotides read TGTGCCAGCAGTGCGGCGGTAGCGGGAGCGGGTCCAGATACGCAGTATTTT.

This clone has more than one count but fewer than ten. This chain links TRBV7-6 with TRBJ2-5; TRBD2 matches 8 bases. Germline-derived CDR1 and CDR2 are SGHVS and FNYEAQ. The V and J ends lost 5 bases and 5 bases, in that order; junction bases with no gene match: 19. This CDR3 region has 18 residues. This chain's CDR3 is CASSGPPETSAAGETQYF. Written as DNA, the CDR3 is TGTGCCAGCAGCGGACCTCCTGAGACTAGCGCGGCGGGGGAGACCCAGTACTTC. Full variable domain (remainder filled in from reference TRBV7-6 and TRBJ2-5): GAGVSQSPRYKVTKRGQDVALRCDPISGHVSLYWYRQALGQGPEFLTYFNYEAQQDKSGLPNDRFSAERPEGSISTLTIQRTEQRDSAMYRCASSGPPETSAAGETQYFGPGTRLLVL.

In nucleotides, the CDR3 is TGTGCCTGGAGTTCGGGCGGGAGGGAAAAAAACATTCAGTACTTC. Translating it yields CAWSSGGREKNIQYF. This chain connects TRBV30 to TRBJ2-4; 9 bases line up with TRBD2. The germline gives CDR1 GTSNPN, CDR2 SVGIG (reference sequence). The CDR3 length is 15 residues. V lost 2 bases and J lost 4; bases outside the gene matches: 6.

The V and J genes are TRBV9 and TRBJ1-3, with 9 nucleotides matching TRBD1. This CDR3 has 16 residues. Germline V gives CDR1 SGDLS, CDR2 YYNGEE. J gave up 2 bases and V 5 bases, and 8 bases lay outside the gene matches. The CDR3 here is CASSTGGTQTGNTIYF. The CDR3 bases are TGTGCCAGCAGTACAGGGGGCACACAAACTGGAAACACCATATATTTT.

V usage is TRBV30 and J usage is TRBJ1-5; D gene uncertain. With 2 bases removed from V and 4 bases from J, the gap between germline ends came to 15 bases. This CDR3 is 15 amino acids long. Per the germline V gene, CDR1 is GTSNPN and CDR2 is SVGIG (reference sequence). CDR3 DNA sequence: TGTGCCTGGAGTTTGAGTGGGGTTAGGAATCAGCCCCAGCATTTT. This encodes CAWSLSGVRNQPQHF.

A few counts support this clone. The gene calls are TRBV2 and TRBJ2-7; D may be TRBD1 (6 bases). Germline V gene sequence: CDR1 SNHLY, CDR2 FYNNEI. The CDR3 is made up of 14 amino acids. V gave up 5 bases and J gave up 0 bases, with 11 bases separating them. CDR3 sequence: CASSRTDFSYEQYF. CDR3 DNA: TGTGCCAGCAGTCGGACAGACTTCTCCTACGAGCAGTACTTC.

The chain employs TRBV4-1 and TRBJ2-7, with TRBD2 matching 11 bases. The CDR3 runs 15 residues. V lost 4 bases, J lost 2 bases, and 4 bases stayed unmatched. CDR1 is MGHRA and CDR2 is YSYEKL in the germline V gene. CDR3 sequence: CASSRGTSGAYEQYF. The CDR3 DNA sequence: TGCGCCAGCAGCCGGGGGACTAGCGGTGCCTACGAGCAGTACTTC.

The gene calls are TRBV11-2 and TRBJ1-3; D ambiguous. The CDR3 contains 15 residues. Trimming left V 5 bases short and J 0 bases short, with 11 bases between. Per germline, CDR1 SGHAT and CDR2 FQNNGV. CDR3 loop: CASSILGDSGNTIYF. The CDR3 coding sequence is TGTGCCAGCAGCATTCTCGGCGACTCTGGAAACACCATATATTTT.

This chain joins TRBV5-1 and TRBJ2-1; TRBD2 might be the D (6 bases). The ends were cut back, 0 bases at V and 4 bases at J, with 14 bases in the middle. This CDR3 contains 16 residues. CDR1 is SGHRS, CDR2 YFSETQ, per germline. CDR3 coding DNA: TGCGCCAGCAGCTTGGGGTTGGCGGGGAAATACAATGAGCAGTTCTTC. Protein sequence: CASSLGLAGKYNEQFF. Full variable domain (rest looked up from reference TRBV5-1 and TRBJ2-1): KAGVTQTPRYLIKTRGQQVTLSCSPISGHRSVSWYQQTPGQGLQFLFEYFSETQRNKGNFPGRFSGRQFSNSRSEMNVSTLELGDSALYLCASSLGLAGKYNEQFFGPGTRLTVL.

V usage is TRBV6-1 and J usage is TRBJ2-2; no firm D call. V was trimmed by 5 bases and J by 3 bases, leaving 10 bases between them. Germline V gene lookup returns CDR1 MNHNS and CDR2 SASEGT. This CDR3 is built from 14 residues. Here the CDR3 DNA reads TGTGCCAGCAGTTTATTGAGTTACACCGGGGAGCTGTTTTTT. Its translation is CASSLLSYTGELFF.